These 24 T cell receptor beta chains were all obtained from the same sample, sequenced in a study of persistence of HIV-infected CD4 T cells. These receptors have no known antigen. Lysates of CMV-infected fibroblasts at about 10 ug/mL stimulated these cells. CD40L-negative CD69-negative CD45RO-high memory CD4+ T cells were sorted as populations depleted of antigen-responding cells. Sequencing used immunoSEQ version 4 in survey mode. The protocol was immunoSEQ multiplex PCR, while the TCRdb copy is restricted to in-frame clones and leaves out a portion. The sample consists of roughly 34,000 clones, 75% to 85% of them appearing once. The source was CD4+ T cells sorted from PBMCs after 18-hour stimulation, collected from a patient who received antiretroviral therapy. These receptors were taken from an adult man with HIV who was CMV-seropositive.

The chain joins TRBV13 to TRBJ2-3, with TRBD1 as a possible D gene (5 bases). The CDR3 has 15 amino acids. Germline CDR1 reads PRHDT; CDR2 reads FYEKMQ (reference sequence). V was trimmed by 5 bases and J by 4 bases, leaving 16 bases between them. For the CDR3, the DNA is TGTGCCAGCAGCGTCCAAGGGGCTGGGTCAGATACGCAGTATTTT. This encodes CASSVQGAGSDTQYF.

The chain has TRBV6-2 or TRBV6-3 and TRBJ1-2, with TRBD1 matching 9 bases. Losses at the gene ends were 5 bases for V and 7 bases for J; bases not matched to a gene: 5. Germline CDR1 MNHEY, CDR2 SVGEGT. The CDR3 is 13 amino acids. The CDR3 DNA sequence: TGTGCCAGCAGTCTCGGGACAGGGCTTGGCTACACCTTC. As protein: CASSLGTGLGYTF.

This chain joins TRBV4-1 and TRBJ2-6, with D tentatively TRBD1 or TRBD2 (5 bases each). CDR1 is MGHRA and CDR2 is YSYEKL in the germline V gene. The CDR3 sequence is 16 residues long. With 0 bases removed from V and 2 bases from J, the gap between germline ends came to 8 bases. The CDR3 DNA reads as TGCGCCAGCAGCCAAGAGCCGGGGCCTGGGGCCAACGTCCTGACTTTC. It translates to CASSQEPGPGANVLTF.

This rearrangement joins TRBV6-5 to TRBJ2-7, with 11 bases identical to TRBD1. J lost 4 bases, V lost 8 bases, and 4 bases had no gene match. Germline-derived CDR1 and CDR2 are MNHEY and SVGAGI. The CDR3 has 13 amino acids. The CDR3 DNA reads TGTGCCAGCGGGGACAGGGGGAGGTACGAGCAGTACTTC. Translated, it gives CASGDRGRYEQYF.

This rearrangement joins TRBV12-3 or TRBV12-4 to TRBJ1-2; D uncertain. The V end was cut by 6 bases, the J end by 5 bases, with 13 bases between. This CDR3 is built from 13 residues. The CDR3: CASRGDRTYGYTF. Here the CDR3 DNA reads TGTGCCAGCAGGGGCGACCGAACGTATGGCTACACCTTC.

The chain employs TRBV29-1 and TRBJ1-1; 7 nucleotides align to TRBD1. V was clipped by 0 bases and J by 8 bases; unmatched bases: 6. The CDR3 is made up of 13 amino acids. The germline V gene has CDR1 SQVTM and CDR2 ANQGSEA. CDR3 region: CSVEDKGQKEAFF. The DNA of the CDR3 is TGCAGCGTTGAAGATAAGGGACAGAAAGAAGCTTTCTTT.

V is TRBV4-2 and J is TRBJ1-2; no firm D call. Trimming shortened V by 0 bases and J by 5 bases, and 7 bases separated the two germline ends. CDR3 length equals 13 residues. Germline V lookup: CDR1 LGHNA, CDR2 YNFKEQ. The CDR3: CASSQERRYGYTF. CDR3 DNA: TGTGCCAGCAGCCAAGAACGGAGGTATGGCTACACCTTC.

The V and J genes are TRBV19 and TRBJ2-2; the match to TRBD2 covers 9 bases. The V gene's germline CDR1 is LNHDA and CDR2 SQIVND (reference sequence). The junction had 14 bases not matched to a gene; V was cut back by 9 bases and J by 0 bases. This CDR3 contains 18 residues. As DNA, the CDR3 is TGTGCCAGCACGAGTCTAGGCGGGGGGGCTGCGAACACCGGGGAGCTGTTTTTT. Protein sequence: CASTSLGGGAANTGELFF.

This rearrangement joins TRBV3-1 (or the pseudogene TRBV3-2) to TRBJ1-1, with a weak D call TRBD1 (6 bases). The CDR3 contains 14 residues. Germline values: CDR1 LGHDT, CDR2 YNNKEL (reference sequence). Trimming left V 0 bases short and J 5 bases short, with 10 bases between. Written as DNA, the CDR3 is TGTGCCAGCAGCCAAGAAGGGGGTAGGACTGAAGCTTTCTTT. It codes for CASSQEGGRTEAFF.

The CDR3 coding sequence is TGCGCCAGCAGCTTGAGGGGGCGCGAAGTTCAAGAGACCCAGTACTTC. It translates to CASSLRGREVQETQYF. J is TRBJ2-5 and V is TRBV5-1; 7 bases are a match to TRBD1. Germline CDR1 SGHRS, CDR2 YFSETQ. The CDR3 totals 16 residues. Trimming at V came to 1 base and at J to 2 bases, leaving 8 bases not matched to a gene.

This clone was detected once. The chain joins TRBV24-1 to TRBJ2-1; D remains ambiguous. The CDR3 has 12 amino acids. V shed 4 bases and J shed 4 bases, with 4 bases lying between them. Looked up from germline, CDR1 is KGHDR and CDR2 is SFDVKD. The CDR3 nucleotides are TGTGCCACCAGTGACACATACAATGAGCAGTTCTTC. As protein: CATSDTYNEQFF.

CDR3 amino acids: CASSLGGTNTGELFF. The CDR3 coding sequence is TGTGCCAGCAGTTTAGGGGGGACTAACACCGGGGAGCTGTTTTTT. The genes are TRBV28 and TRBJ2-2; D might be TRBD2 (6 bases). Trimming pared 2 bases from V and 2 bases from J, leaving 9 bases between. The CDR3 covers 15 residues. Germline V gives CDR1 MDHEN, CDR2 SYDVKM.

V gene TRBV7-9 combines with J gene TRBJ2-5; TRBD2 matches 10 bases. The J segment lost 4 bases and the V segment lost 1 base, leaving 3 bases of the junction unmatched. The germline V gene has CDR1 SEHNR and CDR2 FQNEAQ (reference sequence). The CDR3 length is 15 residues. The CDR3 nucleotides read TGTGCCAGCAGCTTAGGGACTAGCGGTACAGAGACCCAGTACTTC. Protein product: CASSLGTSGTETQYF.

V gene TRBV2 combines with J gene TRBJ2-4; D not resolved. Germline V gene sequence: CDR1 SNHLY, CDR2 FYNNEI. Trimming took 0 bases from V and 6 from J, leaving 3 bases between them. The CDR3 consists of 12 residues. The CDR3 is CASSEARNIQYF. DNA for the CDR3: TGTGCCAGCAGTGAAGCGCGAAACATTCAGTACTTC. Full variable domain (remainder filled in from reference TRBV2 and TRBJ2-4): EPEVTQTPSHQVTQMGQEVILRCVPISNHLYFYWYRQILGQKVEFLVSFYNNEISEKSEIFDDQFSVERPDGSNFTLKIRSTKLEDSAMYFCASSEARNIQYFGAGTRLSVL.

This clone was observed a single time. This rearrangement joins TRBV6-5 to TRBJ2-7, with D possibly matching TRBD2 (5 bases). The CDR3 totals 14 residues. Trimming removed 7 bases at V and 0 bases at J, with 13 bases between. Germline CDR1 reads MNHEY; CDR2 reads SVGAGI. The CDR3 here is CASKGSDFSYEQYF. CDR3 sequence (DNA): TGTGCCAGCAAAGGGAGTGACTTCTCCTACGAGCAGTACTTC.

J is TRBJ1-1 and V is TRBV7-3, with D perhaps TRBD1 (5 bases). Germline V gene sequence: CDR1 SGHTA, CDR2 FQGTGA. This CDR3 has 14 residues. V lost 4 bases, J lost 1 base, and 10 bases lay in between. The CDR3 sequence: CASSSGRTNTEAFF. The CDR3 coding sequence is TGTGCCAGCAGCTCGGGACGGACGAACACTGAAGCTTTCTTT.

The chain employs TRBV3-1 (or the pseudogene TRBV3-2) and TRBJ1-6; maybe TRBD1 (6 bases). This CDR3 comprises 15 residues. CDR1 is LGHDT, CDR2 YNNKEL, per germline (reference sequence). The V end was cut by 1 base, the J end by 7 bases, with 11 bases between. This CDR3 reads CASSQVWGGNSPLHF. For the CDR3, the DNA is TGTGCCAGCAGCCAAGTGTGGGGGGGCAATTCACCCCTCCACTTT.

This rearrangement joins TRBV4-3 to TRBJ2-5; 10 bases align to TRBD2. V lost 2 bases and J lost 3; bases outside the gene matches: 6. CDR3 length: 16 amino acids. CDR1 is LGHNA and CDR2 is YSLEER in the germline V gene. This CDR3 is CASSQSSGGAEETQYF. The CDR3 nucleotides are TGCGCCAGCAGCCAATCGAGCGGGGGGGCGGAAGAGACCCAGTACTTC.

The J gene is TRBJ2-3, the V gene TRBV3-1 (or the pseudogene TRBV3-2), with a tentative D call TRBD2 (6 bases). The V gene lost 5 bases and the J gene lost 5 bases, with 20 bases spanning the gap. The CDR3 has 16 residues. Germline lookup yields CDR1 LGHDT and CDR2 YNNKEL (reference sequence). The DNA of the CDR3 is TGTGCCAGCAGCGGAGGGGCACAGGCGAGAGGAGATACGCAGTATTTT. Translation gives CASSGGAQARGDTQYF.

The V gene is TRBV7-8, the J gene TRBJ1-2, with 7 positions matching TRBD1. Germline CDR1 reads SGHVS; CDR2 reads FQNEAQ. The CDR3 sequence is 15 residues long. V was pared by 4 bases and J by 0 bases, with 5 bases of the junction left unmatched. CDR3 coding DNA: TGTGCCAGCAGCTCCCTGGACAGGCCTAACTATGGCTACACCTTC. It yields the protein CASSSLDRPNYGYTF.

This chain connects TRBV4-2 to TRBJ1-1; 9 positions agree with TRBD1. CDR3 size: 17 residues. Trimming cost V 3 bases and J 4 bases; bases outside gene matches: 12. The V gene's germline CDR1 is LGHNA and CDR2 YNFKEQ. CDR3 bases: TGTGCCAGCAGCCAGCCTTTCAACAGGGGGCGCGGCACTGAAGCTTTCTTT. This translates into CASSQPFNRGRGTEAFF.

This clone was observed a single time. The J gene is TRBJ2-1, the V gene TRBV7-9, with TRBD2 identical over 10 bases. The CDR3 is 17 amino acids. J was trimmed by 3 bases and V by 5 bases; bases with no gene match: 10. Looked up from germline, CDR1 is SEHNR and CDR2 is FQNEAQ (reference sequence). The CDR3 sequence is CASSPGVSGGIYNEQFF. CDR3 DNA: TGTGCCAGCAGCCCCGGTGTTAGCGGGGGGATCTACAATGAGCAGTTCTTC.

The gene calls are TRBV19 and TRBJ1-5; 11 bases agree with TRBD1. V trimming: 7 bases; J trimming: 4 bases; junction bases outside the gene matches: 6. Germline V gives CDR1 LNHDA, CDR2 SQIVND (reference sequence). This CDR3 spans 15 amino acids. This CDR3 is CASTLGTGGNQPQHF. CDR3 nucleotides: TGTGCCAGTACCCTTGGGACAGGGGGGAATCAGCCCCAGCATTTT.

J is TRBJ1-5 and V is TRBV12-3 or TRBV12-4; D might be TRBD1 (5 bases). Trimming left V 7 bases short and J 6 bases short, with 13 bases between. The CDR3 runs to 13 residues. The CDR3 protein is CASTPGFGQPQHF. CDR3 coding DNA: TGTGCCAGCACCCCAGGGTTCGGTCAGCCCCAGCATTTT.